This entry features one TCR beta chain sequence. Its target is not known. Genomic DNA from each subset was divided evenly over several immunoSEQ plates. The data were produced by immunoSEQ multiplex PCR, yet TCRdb's version contains in-frame clones alone and is incomplete. In the table there are over a million clones, about four fifths of which are singletons. This sample is part of a study of shared clonotypes between healthy human individuals. Whole-study context: Three plates were used per donor for CD4 naive, three for CD4 memory, two for CD8 naive and one for CD8 memory.

General study results and limits: Shared across a few donors were around 5% of the naive CD4 clonotypes. Clonotype sharing across donors was expected to vary with sequencing depth.

The receptor was derived from a man between 18 and 35 years old in good health. Some clones in this sample may be carry-over from other donors' samples. The material sequenced was memory CD4+ T cells from PBMCs. Sample subset: CD45RA-negative fraction.

The CDR3 coding sequence is TGTGCCAGCAGTTTCGAGAGGGGACCCCAGTACTTC. This codes for CASSFERGPQYF. The chain combines TRBV27 with TRBJ2-5; D possibly matches TRBD1 or TRBD2 (5 bases each). CDR3 length: 12 residues. V lost 3 bases and J lost 9, with 11 bases in between. The V gene's germline CDR1 is MNHEY and CDR2 SMNVEV (reference sequence).